This T cell receptor (beta chain) comes out of a study of CD4 and CD8 cells across lung adenocarcinoma regions. This clonotype was found a few times. At one boundary the junction diverges from the germline segment, which might be a read error. Using its own MiXCR run on the PCR reads, TCRdb lists one record per CDR3 protein. The sample lists about 5,500 distinct CDR3 sequences, approximately 51% occurring once. CDR1 is LGHNA, CDR2 YNFKEQ, per germline. The CDR3 sequence is 13 residues long. The sample taken for sequencing was CD8+ T cells from the margin of a lung tumor. This TCR was recovered from a male donor with lung adenocarcinoma. The CD4 and CD8 labels of this study may be unreliable. This chain joins TRBV4-2 and TRBJ1-5; D remains unclear. The chain's CDR3 is CVSSQGRGQPQHF. The CDR3 DNA reads as TGTGTCAGCAGCCAAGGGCGGGGACAGCCCCAGCATTTT.